This T cell receptor beta chain is from a study of T cells in Graves' hyperthyroidism and ophthalmopathy. This clonotype was recorded at least ten times. Amplification of TCR beta CDR3 regions was performed using RNA transcripts as template. In the first-round RT-PCR of the TCR CDR3, the HTBI primer set was used. Via MiXCR, TCRdb re-called the multiplex PCR reads, giving one row per CDR3 protein. This sample has 350,000 to 450,000 distinct CDR3 sequences, with around 14% found just once. The source of this sequence is a woman aged 55-70 years with Graves' hyperthyroidism. The source material was blood.

In nucleotides, the CDR3 is TGTGCCAGCAGTTTTACAGGGACCGAGCAGTACTTC. This gives the protein CASSFTGTEQYF. The chain has TRBV2 and TRBJ2-7; possible D gene TRBD1, 6 bases. Trimming stripped 5 bases from V and 6 bases from J, with 11 bases between. CDR3 length equals 12 residues. Per germline, CDR1 SNHLY and CDR2 FYNNEI.